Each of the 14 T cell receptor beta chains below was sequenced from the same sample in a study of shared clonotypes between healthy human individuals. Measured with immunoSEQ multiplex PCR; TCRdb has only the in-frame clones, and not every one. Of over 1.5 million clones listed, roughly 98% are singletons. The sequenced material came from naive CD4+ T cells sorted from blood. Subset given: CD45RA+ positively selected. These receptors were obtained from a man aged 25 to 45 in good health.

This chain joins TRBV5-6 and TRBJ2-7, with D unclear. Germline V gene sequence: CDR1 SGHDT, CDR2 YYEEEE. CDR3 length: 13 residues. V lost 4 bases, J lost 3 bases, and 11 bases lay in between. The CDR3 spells CASSAVALYEQYF. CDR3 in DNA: TGTGCCAGCAGCGCTGTAGCCCTCTACGAGCAGTACTTC.

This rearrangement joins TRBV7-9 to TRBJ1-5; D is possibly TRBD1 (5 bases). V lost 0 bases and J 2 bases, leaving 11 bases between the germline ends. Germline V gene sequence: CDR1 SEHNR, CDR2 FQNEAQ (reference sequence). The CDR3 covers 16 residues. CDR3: CASSLAAGLRNQPQHF. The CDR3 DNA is TGTGCCAGCAGCTTAGCGGCAGGGCTACGCAATCAGCCCCAGCATTTT.

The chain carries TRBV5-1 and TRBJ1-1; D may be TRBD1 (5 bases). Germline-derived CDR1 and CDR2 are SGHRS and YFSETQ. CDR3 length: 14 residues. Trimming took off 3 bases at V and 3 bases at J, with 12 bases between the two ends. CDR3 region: CASSWGTVDTEAFF. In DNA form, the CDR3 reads TGCGCCAGCAGCTGGGGGACGGTAGACACTGAAGCTTTCTTT.

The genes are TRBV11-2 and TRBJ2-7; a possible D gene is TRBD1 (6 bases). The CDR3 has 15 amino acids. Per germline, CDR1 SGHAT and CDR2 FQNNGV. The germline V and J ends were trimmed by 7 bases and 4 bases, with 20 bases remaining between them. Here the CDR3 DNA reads TGTGCCAGCACCCCACAATGGCAGGGGATTTACGAGCAGTACTTC. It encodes CASTPQWQGIYEQYF.

The CDR3 sequence: CSVGQNQPQHF. CDR3 nucleotides: TGCAGCGTGGGACAGAATCAGCCCCAGCATTTT. The chain carries TRBV29-1 and TRBJ1-5; TRBD1 matches at 7 bases. The CDR3 spans 11 residues. The V segment lost 6 bases and the J segment 4 bases; nucleotides outside the gene matches: 0. Germline V lookup: CDR1 SQVTM, CDR2 ANQGSEA.

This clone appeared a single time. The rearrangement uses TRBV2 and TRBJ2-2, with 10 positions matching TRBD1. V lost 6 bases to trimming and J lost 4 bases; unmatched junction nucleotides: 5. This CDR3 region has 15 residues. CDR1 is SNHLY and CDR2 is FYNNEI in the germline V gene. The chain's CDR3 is CASRQDRGTTGELFF. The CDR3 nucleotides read TGTGCCAGCAGACAGGACAGGGGGACCACCGGGGAGCTGTTTTTT.

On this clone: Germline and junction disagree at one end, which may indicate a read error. This chain's CDR3 is CASTRTGNESF. Written as DNA, the CDR3 is TGTGCCAGCACCCGGACAGGGAATGAGAGCTTC. The chain links TRBV5-5 to TRBJ2-7, with 8 bases aligning to TRBD1. This CDR3 is 11 amino acids long. Germline V gene lookup returns CDR1 SGHKS and CDR2 YYEKEE (reference sequence).

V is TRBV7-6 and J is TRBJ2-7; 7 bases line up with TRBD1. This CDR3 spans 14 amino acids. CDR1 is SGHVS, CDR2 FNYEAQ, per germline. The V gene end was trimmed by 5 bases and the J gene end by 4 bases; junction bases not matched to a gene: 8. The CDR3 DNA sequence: TGTGCCAGCAGCCCAAGAGGGACAGTGTACGAGCAGTACTTC. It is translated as CASSPRGTVYEQYF.

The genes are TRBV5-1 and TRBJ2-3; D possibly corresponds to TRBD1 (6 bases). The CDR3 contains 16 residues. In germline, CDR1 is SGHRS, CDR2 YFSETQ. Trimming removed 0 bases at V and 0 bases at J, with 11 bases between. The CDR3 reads CASSLAGVTSTDTQYF. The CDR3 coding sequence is TGCGCCAGCAGCTTGGCAGGGGTCACAAGCACAGATACGCAGTATTTT.

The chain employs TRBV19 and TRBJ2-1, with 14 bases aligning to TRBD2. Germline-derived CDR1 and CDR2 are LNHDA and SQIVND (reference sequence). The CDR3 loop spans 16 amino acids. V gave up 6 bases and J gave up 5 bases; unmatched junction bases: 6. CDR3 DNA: TGTGCCAGTAGAGGGACTAGCGGGAGATGGAACAATGAGCAGTTCTTC. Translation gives CASRGTSGRWNNEQFF. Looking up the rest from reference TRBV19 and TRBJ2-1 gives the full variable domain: DGGITQSPKYLFRKEGQNVTLSCEQNLNHDAMYWYRQDPGQGLRLIYYSQIVNDFQKGDIAEGYSVSREKKESFPLTVTSAQKNPTAFYLCASRGTSGRWNNEQFFGPGTRLTVL.

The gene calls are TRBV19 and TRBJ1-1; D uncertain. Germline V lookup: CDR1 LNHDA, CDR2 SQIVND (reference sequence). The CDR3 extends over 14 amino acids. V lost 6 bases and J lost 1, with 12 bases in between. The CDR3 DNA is TGTGCCAGTAGCCCCGGAGAGAGGAACACTGAAGCTTTCTTT. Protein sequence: CASSPGERNTEAFF.

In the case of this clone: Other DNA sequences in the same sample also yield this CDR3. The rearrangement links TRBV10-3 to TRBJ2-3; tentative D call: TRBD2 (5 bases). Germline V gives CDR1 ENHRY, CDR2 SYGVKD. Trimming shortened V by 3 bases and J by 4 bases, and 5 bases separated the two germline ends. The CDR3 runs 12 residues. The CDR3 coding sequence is TGTGCCATCAGTGAAGCGGCAGATACGCAGTATTTT. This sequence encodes CAISEAADTQYF.

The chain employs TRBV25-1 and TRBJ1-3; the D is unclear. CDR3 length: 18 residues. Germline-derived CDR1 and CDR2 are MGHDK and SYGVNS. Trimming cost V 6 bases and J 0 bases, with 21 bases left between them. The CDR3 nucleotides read TGTGCCAGCAGCCAGAGAGGGTTTCCAACCTTCTCTGGAAACACCATATATTTT. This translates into CASSQRGFPTFSGNTIYF.

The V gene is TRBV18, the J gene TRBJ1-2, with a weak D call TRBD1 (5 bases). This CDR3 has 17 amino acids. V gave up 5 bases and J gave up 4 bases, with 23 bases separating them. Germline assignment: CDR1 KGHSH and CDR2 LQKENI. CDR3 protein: CASSTTVTALDGYGYTF. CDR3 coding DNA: TGTGCCAGCTCAACCACGGTGACAGCCCTGGATGGCTATGGCTACACCTTC.